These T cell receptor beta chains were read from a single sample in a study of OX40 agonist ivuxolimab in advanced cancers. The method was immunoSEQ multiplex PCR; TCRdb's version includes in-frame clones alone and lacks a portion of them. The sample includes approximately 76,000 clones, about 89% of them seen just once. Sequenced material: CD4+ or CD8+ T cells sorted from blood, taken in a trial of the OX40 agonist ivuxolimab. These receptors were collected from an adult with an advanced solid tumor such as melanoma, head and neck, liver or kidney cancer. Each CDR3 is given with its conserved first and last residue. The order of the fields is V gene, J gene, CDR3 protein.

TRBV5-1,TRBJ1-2,CASSVDPGSRGYTF
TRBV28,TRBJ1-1,CASSSLGGTEAFF
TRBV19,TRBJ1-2,CASTKKRGGQANYGYTF
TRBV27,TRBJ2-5,CASSPRPHALGGETQYF
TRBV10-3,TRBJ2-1,CAISEQDREGDEQFF
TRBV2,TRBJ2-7,CASSEGLGEQYF
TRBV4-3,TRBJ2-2,CASSPSGSLQGELFF
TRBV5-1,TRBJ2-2,CASSSDLNTGELFF
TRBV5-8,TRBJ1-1,CASSLGQLMNTEAFF
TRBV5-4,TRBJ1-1,CASSLDPMNTEAFF
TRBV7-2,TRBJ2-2,CASSPVTGAGELFF
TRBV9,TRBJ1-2,CASSVGSSYGYTF
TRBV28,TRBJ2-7,CASTGGGAYEQYF
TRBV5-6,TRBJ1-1,CASSFIEGYTEAFF
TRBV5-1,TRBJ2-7,CASSPLGSGEQYF
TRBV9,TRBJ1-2,CASREGSYEREGYTF
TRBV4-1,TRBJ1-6,CASSRMGQGDNSPLHF
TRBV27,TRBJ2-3,CASSSRLRTPRAPDTQYF
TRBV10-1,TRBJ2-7,CASSGSLAGTYEQYF
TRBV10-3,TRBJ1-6,CAISNGQVNSPLHF
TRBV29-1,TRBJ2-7,CSVPGQGTEQYF
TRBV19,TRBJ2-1,CASSKGRANPLKFF
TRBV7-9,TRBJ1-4,CASSLGTHNEKLFF
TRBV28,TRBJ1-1,CASSSRTGNTEAFF
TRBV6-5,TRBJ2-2,CASSIQNPTGELFF
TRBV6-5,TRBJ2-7,CASSYDHGTYEQYF
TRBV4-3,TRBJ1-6,CASSQGQGNSPLHF
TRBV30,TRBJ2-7,CAWGPGPYEQYF
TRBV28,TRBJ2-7,CASSTTGGVSYEQYF
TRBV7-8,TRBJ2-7,CASSSRRVYEQYF
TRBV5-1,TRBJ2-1,CASSGQGDNEQFF
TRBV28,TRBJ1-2,CASSFSRTGDDYTF
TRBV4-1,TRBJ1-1,CASSQVRVGMNTEAFF
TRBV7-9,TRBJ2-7,CASSLMRGSYEQYF
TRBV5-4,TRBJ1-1,CASSPGQGDDTEAFF
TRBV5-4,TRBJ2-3,CASSLGTSGRMDTQYF
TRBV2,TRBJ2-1,CASNTHLWNEQFF
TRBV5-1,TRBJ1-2,CASTRGGEYGYTF
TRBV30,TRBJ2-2,CAWSPPGAGNAGELFF
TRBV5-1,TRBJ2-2,CASSSRGNTGELFF
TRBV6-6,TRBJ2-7,CASIRAGGHEQYF
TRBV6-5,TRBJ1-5,CASQPWGSNQPQHF
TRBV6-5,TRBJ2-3,CASSYRTTKSTDTQYF
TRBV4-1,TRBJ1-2,CASSQDPGRGLYGYTF
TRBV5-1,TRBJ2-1,CASSDPTSGLSYNEQFF